The 22 T cell receptor beta chains reported below all come from one sample, sequenced in a study of cytomegalovirus exposure and HLA in healthy donors. Both 60 Vbeta primers and 13 Jbeta primers went into the PCR. The protocol was immunoSEQ multiplex PCR, while the TCRdb copy is restricted to in-frame clones and leaves out a portion. The repertoire holds approximately 140,000 clones, with over 60% as singletons. The sequenced sample consisted of PBMCs. The receptors derive from a man in his forties in good health and CMV-seropositive.

The V and J genes are TRBV6-5 and TRBJ1-5; 8 bases are shared with TRBD1. CDR1 and CDR2 (germline): MNHEY, SVGAGI. Unmatched junction bases numbered 8, after V lost 6 bases and J lost 4 bases. The CDR3 totals 15 residues. The CDR3 is CASRRDRTLNQPQHF. In DNA form, the CDR3 reads TGTGCCAGCAGGAGGGACAGGACCCTTAATCAGCCCCAGCATTTT.

J is TRBJ1-2 and V is TRBV27; D ambiguous. Germline V CDR1 and CDR2: MNHEY, SMNVEV (reference sequence). The CDR3 is made up of 13 amino acids. Deletions cut 5 bases from V and 9 bases from J, with 16 bases between. CDR3 DNA sequence: TGTGCCAGCAGTCAAGACGGGGTCAGTAGCTACACCTTC. Translated, it gives CASSQDGVSSYTF.

The J gene is TRBJ2-3, the V gene TRBV5-1, with D possibly being TRBD1 (6 bases). The CDR3 covers 14 residues. CDR1 is SGHRS, CDR2 YFSETQ, per germline. Trimming removed 4 bases at V and 8 bases at J, with 17 bases between. The CDR3: CASSNDRQRGTQYF. The CDR3 DNA is TGCGCCAGCAGCAATGACAGGCAAAGGGGTACGCAGTATTTT. Supplemented by reference TRBV5-1 and TRBJ2-3, the full variable domain reads KAGVTQTPRYLIKTRGQQVTLSCSPISGHRSVSWYQQTPGQGLQFLFEYFSETQRNKGNFPGRFSGRQFSNSRSEMNVSTLELGDSALYLCASSNDRQRGTQYFGPGTRLTVL.

The V and J genes are TRBV2 and TRBJ2-1; 7 nucleotides align to TRBD1. After removal of 4 bases from V and 5 bases from J, the junction contained 2 bases not matched to a gene. In germline, CDR1 is SNHLY, CDR2 FYNNEI. This CDR3 is 13 amino acids long. Here the CDR3 DNA reads TGTGCCAGCAGTGGACAGGGAAACAATGAGCAGTTCTTC. Amino acid sequence: CASSGQGNNEQFF.

The CDR3 nucleotides read TGTGCCAGCATCCTTGGAGGGAGCGCAGATACGCAGTATTTT. It encodes CASILGGSADTQYF. This rearrangement joins TRBV28 to TRBJ2-3; a possible D gene is TRBD2 (6 bases). With 7 bases removed from V and 4 bases from J, the gap between germline ends came to 15 bases. CDR1 is MDHEN, CDR2 SYDVKM, per germline. The length of the CDR3 is 14 residues. The whole variable domain, remainder taken from reference TRBV28 and TRBJ2-3, is DVKVTQSSRYLVKRTGEKVFLECVQDMDHENMFWYRQDPGLGLRLIYFSYDVKMKEKGDIPEGYSVSREKKERFSLILESASTNQTSMYLCASILGGSADTQYFGPGTRLTVL.

V gene TRBV5-4 combines with J gene TRBJ2-2; TRBD2 aligns across 9 bases. CDR1 and CDR2 from the germline V gene are SGHNT and YYREEE (reference sequence). The J segment lost 7 bases and the V segment lost 4 bases, leaving 11 bases of the junction unmatched. The CDR3 runs 16 residues. The CDR3 nucleotides are TGTGCCAGCAGCCCGCGAGGGCGGGGGGGTAGCGGGGAGCTGTTTTTT. Its translation: CASSPRGRGGSGELFF.

This clone was detected a few times. The rearrangement links TRBV15 to TRBJ2-1, with 10 positions matching TRBD2. V lost 7 bases to trimming and J lost 2 bases; unmatched junction nucleotides: 8. This CDR3 contains 16 residues. CDR1 LNHNV and CDR2 YYDKDF come from the germline V gene (reference sequence). For the CDR3, the DNA is TGTGCCACCACCAAGGGACTAGCGCGAACCTACAATGAGCAGTTCTTC. Protein: CATTKGLARTYNEQFF.

The rearrangement links TRBV7-9 to TRBJ2-7, with 9 bases fitting TRBD1. Trimming cost V 5 bases and J 0 bases; bases outside gene matches: 17. The CDR3 has 19 amino acids. Germline values: CDR1 SEHNR, CDR2 FQNEAQ (reference sequence). CDR3 in DNA: TGTGCCAGCAGCCCAGCCGGGACAGGGAGACTTGGTAGCTCCTACGAGCAGTACTTC. Amino acid sequence: CASSPAGTGRLGSSYEQYF.

On this clone itself: Other nucleotide sequences from this sample produce the same CDR3. The rearrangement links TRBV19 to TRBJ2-2, with 10 bases aligning to TRBD2. V gave up 4 bases and J gave up 3 bases; unmatched junction bases: 2. There are 15 residues in the CDR3. CDR1 and CDR2 (germline): LNHDA, SQIVND (reference sequence). The CDR3: CASSRLAGDTGELFF. CDR3 in DNA: TGTGCCAGTAGTAGGCTAGCGGGGGACACCGGGGAGCTGTTTTTT.

J is TRBJ1-5 and V is TRBV10-2; no clear D. V was shortened by 2 bases and J by 10 bases, with 9 bases between the two germline ends. Germline V gene sequence: CDR1 WSHSY, CDR2 SAAADI. This CDR3 spans 12 amino acids. The CDR3 coding sequence is TGCGCCAGCAGTGAGGAGGTAAGACCCCAGCATTTT. Translating gives CASSEEVRPQHF.

The CDR3 region has the DNA TGTGCCAGCAGGGGGACTAGCGGGAGGCCCGGCTACAATGAGCAGTTCTTC. Protein sequence: CASRGTSGRPGYNEQFF. The genes are TRBV27 and TRBJ2-1, with 15 bases that match TRBD2. The CDR3 is 17 residues long. Germline lookup yields CDR1 MNHEY and CDR2 SMNVEV (reference sequence). The trim removed 6 bases at V and 3 bases at J, leaving 6 bases unmatched.

The chain employs TRBV4-3 and TRBJ2-7, with TRBD2 matching over 11 bases. The V gene end was trimmed by 4 bases and the J gene end by 4 bases; junction bases not matched to a gene: 6. Germline CDR1 is LGHNA and CDR2 is YSLEER. There are 15 residues in the CDR3. CDR3 sequence: CASSPGLADGYEQYF. The CDR3 nucleotides are TGCGCCAGCAGCCCGGGACTAGCGGATGGGTACGAGCAGTACTTC.

The V call is TRBV7-2, the J call TRBJ1-5; D is unresolved. The CDR3 is made up of 15 amino acids. V shed 1 base and J shed 5 bases, with 12 bases lying between them. CDR1 is SGHTA and CDR2 is FQGNSA in the germline V gene. As DNA, the CDR3 is TGTGCCAGCAGCTTAGGAGACTACCCCCATCAGCCCCAGCATTTT. Residues: CASSLGDYPHQPQHF.

The table lists this clone with a count of one. This chain uses TRBV14 with TRBJ2-7; TRBD1 matches at 9 bases. The CDR3 spans 16 residues. CDR1 and CDR2 (germline): SGHDN, FVKESK. V lost 0 bases and J lost 3; bases outside the gene matches: 6. The chain's CDR3 is CASSQDARTGVYEQYF. The CDR3 region has the DNA TGTGCCAGCAGCCAAGATGCGAGGACAGGGGTCTACGAGCAGTACTTC.

This clone was picked up a small number of times. Mismatch with germline at one junction end may stem from a read error. The V and J genes are TRBV7-9 and TRBJ2-5; the D gene is possibly TRBD2 (5 bases). Germline V gives CDR1 SEHNR, CDR2 FQNEAQ (reference sequence). This CDR3 spans 16 amino acids. The CDR3: CSSSPLRLASGETQYF. CDR3 coding DNA: TGTTCCAGCAGCCCGCTTCGTCTAGCATCCGGGGAGACCCAGTACTTC.

The chain links TRBV6-5 to TRBJ2-7, with 11 nucleotides matching TRBD2. The CDR3 consists of 14 residues. Germline CDR1 MNHEY, CDR2 SVGAGI. Trimming took 6 bases from V and 2 from J; bases not matched to a gene: 3. The CDR3 DNA is TGTGCCAGCAGGTCACTAGCGGGAGCCTACGAGCAGTACTTC. This translates into CASRSLAGAYEQYF.

This clone appeared once. The rearrangement uses TRBV5-1 and TRBJ2-5; the match to TRBD1 covers 9 bases. This CDR3 comprises 15 residues. After removal of 5 bases from V and 0 bases from J, the junction contained 5 bases not matched to a gene. Germline V CDR1 and CDR2: SGHRS, YFSETQ. The CDR3 region is CASSSGTGYQETQYF. CDR3 in DNA: TGCGCCAGCAGTTCGGGGACAGGGTACCAAGAGACCCAGTACTTC.

Comments on this clone: Different DNA sequences within this sample yield the same CDR3. This sequence joins TRBV28 and TRBJ1-2; TRBD1 agrees at 7 bases. Unmatched junction bases numbered 4, after V lost 5 bases and J lost 4 bases. This CDR3 is built from 13 residues. Germline lookup yields CDR1 MDHEN and CDR2 SYDVKM. CDR3 in DNA: TGTGCCAGCAGTAACAGGGGTGTCTATGGCTACACCTTC. The encoded protein is CASSNRGVYGYTF.

The gene calls are TRBV7-9 and TRBJ2-7, with D perhaps matching TRBD2 (6 bases). The V gene lost 5 bases and the J gene lost 3 bases, with 20 bases spanning the gap. Per the germline V gene, CDR1 is SEHNR and CDR2 is FQNEAQ (reference sequence). The length of the CDR3 is 16 residues. The CDR3 reads CASSLGRDENNYEQYF. CDR3 sequence (DNA): TGTGCCAGCAGCCTAGGGCGGGACGAGAATAACTACGAGCAGTACTTC.

The chain is built from TRBV7-8 and TRBJ2-1, with 12 bases identical to TRBD2. Germline loops: CDR1 SGHVS, CDR2 FQNEAQ. Trimming took 1 base from V and 8 from J; bases not matched to a gene: 9. The length of the CDR3 is 17 residues. CDR3 amino acids: CASSLVIRTSGIHEQFF. The CDR3 nucleotides are TGTGCCAGCAGCTTAGTCATCAGGACTAGCGGGATCCATGAGCAGTTCTTC.

The chain links TRBV6-5 to TRBJ2-7, with 7 bases aligning to TRBD1. The length of the CDR3 is 16 residues. In germline, CDR1 is MNHEY, CDR2 SVGAGI. The V and J ends lost 0 bases and 2 bases, in that order; junction bases with no gene match: 7. Here the CDR3 reads CASSYSMRDRTYEQYF. CDR3 in DNA: TGTGCCAGCAGTTACTCGATGAGGGACAGAACCTACGAGCAGTACTTC.

The chain has TRBV9 and TRBJ1-3; weak D call: TRBD1 (5 bases). CDR1 is SGDLS and CDR2 is YYNGEE in the germline V gene. The germline V and J ends were trimmed by 0 bases and 9 bases, with 10 bases remaining between them. The CDR3 has 13 residues. The CDR3 spells CASSVAQEGTIYF. CDR3 nucleotide sequence: TGTGCCAGCAGCGTAGCACAGGAGGGCACCATATATTTT.